The clone carrying this T cell receptor (beta chain) was detected only a few times. Its antigen is not known. Any history of autoimmune disease or systemic immunosuppression disqualified patients. Germline CDR1 reads SNHLY; CDR2 reads FYNNEI. The CDR3 is made up of 13 amino acids. With 9 bases removed from V and 5 bases from J, the gap between germline ends came to 17 bases. TCRdb keeps only in-frame clones here, not all; method: immunoSEQ multiplex PCR. Altogether tens of thousands of clones are present, around four fifths being singletons, with the ten largest covering 9.5% to 15%. The record originates from a study of OX40 agonist ivuxolimab in advanced cancers. Study results and limitations: Antigen specificity remained undetermined for the expanded peripheral T cells.

The clonotype originates from an adult with an advanced solid tumor such as melanoma, head and neck, liver or kidney cancer. The chain recombines TRBV2 with TRBJ2-7, with a tentative D call TRBD2 (6 bases). The source was CD4+ or CD8+ T cells sorted from blood, collected in a trial of the OX40 agonist ivuxolimab. CDR3 DNA: TGTGCCAGTTGTCGGGAGTCGAGGGACGAGCAGTACTTC. Translating it yields CASCRESRDEQYF.